These T cell receptor beta chains were read from a single sample in a study of cytomegalovirus exposure and HLA in healthy donors. Method: immunoSEQ multiplex PCR; TCRdb's copy keeps in-frame clones and lacks some. The profile shows over 65,000 clones, 81% of them singletons. The sample comprised PBMCs. These receptors were obtained from a human donor in good health. Both conserved end residues are part of each CDR3. D genes are given only for firm matches. Expanded clones are given a class, and other clones once, few, many or no size at all.

D: TRBD2; J: TRBJ2-7; size: NA; V: TRBV5-1; DNA: TGCGCCAGCAGCCTGGGGGGGGGAACCTACGAGCAGTACTTC; CDR3: CASSLGGGTYEQYF
D: TRBD1; J: TRBJ2-7; size: few; V: TRBV27; DNA: TGTGCCAGCAGTTTTGGTCTCAGGGACAGGGACGAGCAGTACTTC; CDR3: CASSFGLRDRDEQYF
D: NA; J: TRBJ2-2; size: NA; V: TRBV7-6; DNA: TGTGCCAGCAGCTTAGAAAGTATGGGGTCGGGGGGCCGGACCGGGGAGCTGTTTTTT; CDR3: CASSLESMGSGGRTGELFF
D: NA; J: TRBJ2-1; size: NA; V: TRBV29-1; DNA: TGCAGCGTTGAGGCTAGCCGTTCCTACAATGAGCAGTTCTTC; CDR3: CSVEASRSYNEQFF
D: NA; J: TRBJ1-2; size: NA; V: TRBV7-7; DNA: TGTGCTAGCAGCGGCCGGGACTTTTATGGCTACACCTTC; CDR3: CASSGRDFYGYTF
D: TRBD1; J: TRBJ1-2; size: NA; V: TRBV9; DNA: TGTGCCAGCAGCCCTAATACGGAGGGGGCAGGGTATGGCTACACCTTC; CDR3: CASSPNTEGAGYGYTF
D: TRBD2; J: TRBJ2-1; size: NA; V: TRBV7-3; DNA: TGTGCCAGCAGCCCCCATCCCGGGACTAACGTTTACAATGAGCAGTTCTTC; CDR3: CASSPHPGTNVYNEQFF
D: TRBD2; J: TRBJ2-5; size: NA; V: TRBV5-4; DNA: TGTGCCAGCAGACCGACTAGCGGGGGGGCGGAGACCCAGTACTTC; CDR3: CASRPTSGGAETQYF
D: TRBD1; J: TRBJ1-5; size: NA; V: TRBV28; DNA: TGTGCCAGCAGACCTACAGGGGGCAATCAGCCCCAGCATTTT; CDR3: CASRPTGGNQPQHF
D: TRBD1; J: TRBJ1-2; size: NA; V: TRBV10-3; DNA: TGTGCCATCCGGGACTCGGACAGGGAGTATGAGGGCTACACCTTC; CDR3: CAIRDSDREYEGYTF
D: TRBD1; J: TRBJ2-3; size: NA; V: TRBV29-1; DNA: TGCAGCGTAGCAACGACAGGGGGAGATACGCAGTATTTT; CDR3: CSVATTGGDTQYF
D: TRBD2; J: TRBJ2-3; size: NA; V: TRBV6-1; DNA: TGTGCCAGCAGTGCCACCCCGCGGGGGGGCCATATCGATACGCAGTATTTT; CDR3: CASSATPRGGHIDTQYF
D: TRBD1; J: TRBJ2-7; size: NA; V: TRBV10-1; DNA: TGCGCCAGCAGTGAGTGGGGACAGGGTTACGAGCAGTACTTC; CDR3: CASSEWGQGYEQYF
D: TRBD1; J: TRBJ1-1; size: NA; V: TRBV15; DNA: TGTGCCACCAGCAGAGATATGGGACAGGGTACCGCAGCTTTCTTT; CDR3: CATSRDMGQGTAAFF
D: NA; J: TRBJ1-2; size: once; V: TRBV5-4; DNA: TGTGCCAGCAGCTTGACAAGCAGCGCTAACTATGGCTACACCTTC; CDR3: CASSLTSSANYGYTF
D: TRBD1; J: TRBJ2-3; size: few; V: TRBV29-1; DNA: TGCAGCGTTGAAGGGACAGGGGGCAATACGCAGTATTTT; CDR3: CSVEGTGGNTQYF
D: TRBD2; J: TRBJ2-7; size: NA; V: TRBV7-9; DNA: TGTGCCAGCAGCACTAGCGGTTACGAGCAGTACTTC; CDR3: CASSTSGYEQYF
D: NA; J: TRBJ1-6; size: NA; V: TRBV13; DNA: TGTGCCAGCAGCTTAGCGGTTGAGGCCTCCTATAATTCACCCCTCCACTTT; CDR3: CASSLAVEASYNSPLHF
D: NA; J: TRBJ1-5; size: NA; V: TRBV2; DNA: TGTGCCAGCAGTGAAGTGGGGAGGGACCAGCCCCAGCATTTT; CDR3: CASSEVGRDQPQHF
D: NA; J: TRBJ1-1; size: NA; V: TRBV7-9; DNA: TGTGCCAGCAATACCGGGGGGGGCAGTGGTGAAGCTTTCTTT; CDR3: CASNTGGGSGEAFF
D: TRBD2; J: TRBJ2-1; size: NA; V: TRBV29-1; DNA: TGCAGCGTTGAAGGGGTAGCGGGGGGCGGTGAGCAGTTCTTC; CDR3: CSVEGVAGGGEQFF
D: NA; J: TRBJ2-7; size: NA; V: TRBV5-1; DNA: TGCGCCAGCAGCTTCAAACCCGGGCCAGGGGCTGAGCAGTACTTC; CDR3: CASSFKPGPGAEQYF
D: TRBD1; J: TRBJ2-3; size: NA; V: TRBV9; DNA: TGTGCCAGCAGCGTAGGGGGACAGGGGGCCACAGATACGCAGTATTTT; CDR3: CASSVGGQGATDTQYF
D: TRBD1; J: TRBJ1-2; size: NA; V: TRBV27; DNA: TGTGCCAGCAGTCCGGACAGGGGCAACTATGGCTACACCTTC; CDR3: CASSPDRGNYGYTF
D: TRBD1; J: TRBJ2-5; size: NA; V: TRBV29-1; DNA: TGCAGCGTCGGCCTGACAGGGTCGGAGACCCAGTACTTC; CDR3: CSVGLTGSETQYF
D: NA; J: TRBJ2-1; size: NA; V: TRBV6-5; DNA: TGTGCCAGCAGTTTTGGGGGGTCGAATGAGCAGTTCTTC; CDR3: CASSFGGSNEQFF
D: NA; J: TRBJ2-2; size: NA; V: TRBV7-8; DNA: TGTGCCAGCAGCTCGCGGGACAGGAACACCGGGGAGCTGTTTTTT; CDR3: CASSSRDRNTGELFF
D: NA; J: TRBJ1-1; size: NA; V: TRBV29-1; DNA: TGCAGCGTTGACAGGACTGAAGCTTTCTTT; CDR3: CSVDRTEAFF
D: TRBD2; J: TRBJ2-5; size: NA; V: TRBV9; DNA: TGTGCCAGCGGGCGGGGGGGTCCCCAAGAGACCCAGTACTTC; CDR3: CASGRGGPQETQYF
D: TRBD1; J: TRBJ2-7; size: NA; V: TRBV11-2; DNA: TGTGCCAGCAGCTTAGAGGACAGGGGACTGTCCTACGAGCAGTACTTC; CDR3: CASSLEDRGLSYEQYF
D: NA; J: TRBJ2-1; size: NA; V: TRBV19; DNA: TGTGCCAGTAGTATAGGGCTAGCTTCCAATGAGCAGTTCTTC; CDR3: CASSIGLASNEQFF
D: TRBD2; J: TRBJ2-5; size: NA; V: TRBV27; DNA: TGTGCCAGCCGACTAGCGGGGGTAGAGACCCAGTACTTC; CDR3: CASRLAGVETQYF
D: NA; J: TRBJ1-6; size: NA; V: TRBV5-1; DNA: TGCGCCAGCAGCTTGCCGAATTCACCCCTCCACTTT; CDR3: CASSLPNSPLHF